These T cell receptor beta chains were read from a single sample in a study of T cells in Graves' hyperthyroidism and ophthalmopathy. TCRdb ran MiXCR on the multiplex PCR reads and lists one entry per CDR3 protein. The sample gives over 700,000 distinct CDR3 sequences, around 38% of which show up once; about 9% is in the top ten. Material: blood. These receptors came from a man younger than 35 with Graves' hyperthyroidism. The CDR3 runs from the conserved cysteine through the conserved F or W. The D gene is left open where the match is weak. Rows may omit the clone size; those that give it use once, few, many or a size class.

TRBJ2-7	.	.	TRBV7-8	TGTGCCAGTACCGGGCAAGTGGGAGAAGACGAGCAGTACTTC	CASTGQVGEDEQYF
TRBJ1-1	.	.	TRBV29-1	TGCAGCGTAGGGCTCAGGGGGAACACTGAAGCTTTCTTT	CSVGLRGNTEAFF
TRBJ1-1	many	.	TRBV10-3	TGTGCCATCAGCAGGGACACTGAAGCTTTCTTT	CAISRDTEAFF
TRBJ1-1	few	.	TRBV7-9	TGTGCCAGCAGCTCCCGGGACGGATTTATGAACACTGAAGCTTTCTTT	CASSSRDGFMNTEAFF
TRBJ1-1	.	.	TRBV29-1	TGCAGCGGAGTACCGGGAGTGAACACTGAAGCTTTCTTT	CSGVPGVNTEAFF
TRBJ1-6	many	.	TRBV29-1	TGCAGCGTTGAAACCCCAGGGGACAATTCACCCCTCCACTTT	CSVETPGDNSPLHF
TRBJ2-1	.	.	TRBV19	TGTGCCAGTAGCAACGAGATAGCGAATTACAATGAGCAGTTCTTC	CASSNEIANYNEQFF
TRBJ2-5	.	.	TRBV10-2	TGTGCCACCAGTGACCCCAGCGTGCAGGGGGGCCAAGAGACCCAGTACTTC	CATSDPSVQGGQETQYF
TRBJ1-2	many	.	TRBV2	TGTGCCAGCAGTGAATCTAAGGGCCTCTATGGCTACACCTTC	CASSESKGLYGYTF
TRBJ1-4	many	.	TRBV7-9	TGTGCCAGCCGCAGGGTACGGCAGGATGAAAAACTGTTTTTT	CASRRVRQDEKLFF
TRBJ2-5	.	.	TRBV7-2	TGTGCCAGCAGCTGGGGGGGCCGCCAGGGGACCCAGTACTTC	CASSWGGRQGTQYF
TRBJ2-5	.	.	TRBV5-1	TGCGCCAGCAGCTCCTTATCCCCGCAGGGGAGGGAGACCCAGTACTTC	CASSSLSPQGRETQYF
TRBJ1-6	many	.	TRBV19	TGTGCCAGTAGTATAGGTCGCGCTTCGGACTCACCCCTCCACTTT	CASSIGRASDSPLHF
TRBJ1-1	.	.	TRBV6-5	TGTGCCAGCAGTAGGGGACACCCCAACACTGAAGCTTTCTTT	CASSRGHPNTEAFF
TRBJ1-2	many	TRBD1	TRBV20-1	TGCAGTGCAGGGGCAGGGGGAGACGGCTACACCTTC	CSAGAGGDGYTF
TRBJ2-5	.	TRBD2	TRBV4-2	TGTGCCAGCAGCCAAGGGCGGGGGGGCGGAAAGACCCAGTACTTC	CASSQGRGGGKTQYF
TRBJ2-7	.	.	TRBV6-5	TGTGCCAGCAGTTACTCTAATGGGGACGAGCAGTACTTC	CASSYSNGDEQYF
TRBJ2-5	many	.	TRBV7-2	TGTGCCAGCAGCTTCCTCGGGCCTCACCAGACCCAGTACTTC	CASSFLGPHQTQYF
TRBJ1-2	many	.	TRBV5-1	TGCGCCAGCAGCTTCTCAGCTAACTATGGCTACACCTTC	CASSFSANYGYTF
TRBJ2-3	.	.	TRBV10-3	TGTGCCATCAGTAATGGCACAGATACGCAGTATTTT	CAISNGTDTQYF
TRBJ2-2	.	.	TRBV2	TGTGCCAGCAGTTTAGGTCAACTCGCGAACACCGGGGAGCTGTTTTTT	CASSLGQLANTGELFF
TRBJ2-2	few	TRBD2	TRBV7-9	TGTGCCAGCAGCTCAGGACTAGCGGGGATAGACGGGGAGCTGTTTTTT	CASSSGLAGIDGELFF
TRBJ2-5	many	.	TRBV15	TGTGCCACCTCCTCTCTGGGGCGCCAAGAGACCCAGTACTTC	CATSSLGRQETQYF
TRBJ2-6	few	TRBD1	TRBV19	TGTGCCAGAAACTCCGGGACAGGGGCTGGGGCCAACGTCCTGACTTTC	CARNSGTGAGANVLTF
TRBJ1-1	.	.	TRBV13	TGTGCCAGCGGGGAGGGACCTAACCTTGGGAACACTGAAGCTTTCTTT	CASGEGPNLGNTEAFF